One and the same sample provided the 12 T cell receptor beta chains below, sequenced in a study of blood T cell repertoires in COVID-19. Only in-frame clones appear in the TCRdb table, and some are missing; sequencing was by immunoSEQ multiplex PCR. The profile shows about 82,000 clones, 85% to 90% of them singletons. Sample: PBMCs or T cells enriched from blood (not recorded which). These receptors originate from a woman in her forties or fifties with acute COVID-19.

This clone was picked up a small number of times. The rearrangement uses TRBV29-1 and TRBJ2-1; D unresolved. The CDR3 totals 11 residues. Per the germline V gene, CDR1 is SQVTM and CDR2 is ANQGSEA. The germline V and J ends were trimmed by 5 bases and 4 bases, with 6 bases remaining between them. CDR3 nucleotides: TGCAGCGTTCAGGCGTACAATGAGCAGTTCTTC. It specifies CSVQAYNEQFF.

CDR3 in DNA: TGTGCCAGCAGCTTGGAGGGACAGGGACATGGCTACACCTTC. Amino acid sequence: CASSLEGQGHGYTF. The chain carries TRBV5-8 and TRBJ1-2; 9 bases are shared with TRBD1. Germline CDR1 SGHTS, CDR2 YDEGEE. CDR3 length equals 14 residues. Unmatched junction bases numbered 3, after V lost 0 bases and J lost 6 bases.

The chain couples TRBV24-1 to TRBJ2-3; D gene uncertain. V lost 7 bases, J lost 0 bases, and 7 bases lay in between. Germline assignment: CDR1 KGHDR and CDR2 SFDVKD. The CDR3 totals 13 residues. The CDR3 DNA reads as TGTGCCACCAGGGAGTCGAGCACAGATACGCAGTATTTT. Its translation is CATRESSTDTQYF.

The genes are TRBV10-2 and TRBJ2-5; 10 bases map to TRBD2. V was clipped by 4 bases and J by 5 bases; unmatched bases: 4. Germline V gene data show CDR1 as WSHSY and CDR2 as SAAADI. The CDR3 extends over 14 amino acids. Written as DNA, the CDR3 is TGCGCCAGCAGTGCTAGCGGGAGACAGGAGACCCAGTACTTC. This gives the protein CASSASGRQETQYF.

The chain employs TRBV5-5 and TRBJ1-5; possibly TRBD1 for D (5 bases). V lost 4 bases to trimming and J lost 6 bases, with 17 bases between them. CDR3 length: 15 amino acids. CDR1 is SGHKS, CDR2 YYEKEE, per germline (reference sequence). In nucleotides, the CDR3 is TGTGCCAGCAGCCCTAGACCCGAGCAGGGTCAGCCCCAGCATTTT. As protein: CASSPRPEQGQPQHF.

J is TRBJ2-7 and V is TRBV13; 11 nucleotides match TRBD2. The CDR3 totals 15 residues. Germline trimming cut 4 bases from V and 6 bases from J; bases unmatched to any gene: 8. The germline gives CDR1 PRHDT, CDR2 FYEKMQ (reference sequence). CDR3: CASSSLGLAGGEQYF. The DNA for the CDR3 is TGTGCCAGCAGCTCCCTAGGACTAGCGGGTGGCGAGCAGTACTTC.

The V gene is TRBV5-4, the J gene TRBJ1-3, with 10 bases lining up with TRBD1. Germline V lookup: CDR1 SGHNT, CDR2 YYREEE (reference sequence). The CDR3 length is 16 residues. V was clipped by 3 bases and J by 2 bases; unmatched bases: 5. CDR3 DNA: TGTGCCAGCAGCTCAAGACAGGGGGCTACTGGAAACACCATATATTTT. Translated: CASSSRQGATGNTIYF.

The chain links TRBV6-5 to TRBJ1-5, with a tentative D call TRBD1 (6 bases). The CDR3 loop spans 14 amino acids. Germline CDR1 reads MNHEY; CDR2 reads SVGAGI. V gave up 5 bases and J gave up 7 bases, with 15 bases separating them. DNA of the CDR3: TGTGCCAGCAGTACGACACAGGGTGGCCAGCCCCAGCATTTT. Its protein product is CASSTTQGGQPQHF.

The rearrangement links TRBV5-5 to TRBJ1-3; tentatively, D is TRBD1 (6 bases). The CDR3 loop spans 14 amino acids. With 0 bases removed from V and 4 bases from J, the gap between germline ends came to 8 bases. Germline values: CDR1 SGHKS, CDR2 YYEKEE (reference sequence). CDR3 coding DNA: TGTGCCAGCAGCTTGGGGGGGCACGGAAACACCATATATTTT. Its translation: CASSLGGHGNTIYF. The whole variable domain, filled in from reference TRBV5-5 and TRBJ1-3, reads DAGVTQSPTHLIKTRGQQVTLRCSPISGHKSVSWYQQVLGQGPQFIFQYYEKEERGRGNFPDRFSARQFPNYSSELNVNALLLGDSALYLCASSLGGHGNTIYFGEGSWLTVV.

This clone appeared once. This chain uses TRBV6-5 with TRBJ1-2; 7 nucleotides line up with TRBD1. V dropped 2 bases and J dropped 4; count of bases not matched to a gene: 7. The CDR3 spans 15 residues. Germline assignment: CDR1 MNHEY and CDR2 SVGAGI. CDR3: CASSYVEGARYGYTF. The CDR3 region has the DNA TGTGCCAGCAGTTACGTGGAGGGGGCACGCTATGGCTACACCTTC.

V gene TRBV6-5 combines with J gene TRBJ1-3; TRBD1 agrees at 8 bases. This CDR3 is 15 amino acids long. The V and J ends lost 5 bases and 3 bases, in that order; junction bases with no gene match: 6. The germline gives CDR1 MNHEY, CDR2 SVGAGI. This CDR3 is CASSRQGWVGNTIYF. The CDR3 DNA is TGTGCCAGCAGTCGACAGGGGTGGGTTGGAAACACCATATATTTT.

In the case of this clone: Additional DNA sequences in this sample encode the identical CDR3. This sequence joins TRBV19 and TRBJ1-5; 7 bases line up with TRBD1. The CDR3 has 15 residues. The junction had 8 bases not matched to a gene; V was cut back by 5 bases and J by 4 bases. Germline loops: CDR1 LNHDA, CDR2 SQIVND (reference sequence). In nucleotides, the CDR3 is TGTGCCAGTAGTTCCGGGACAGCCTCTAATCAGCCCCAGCATTTT. It is translated as CASSSGTASNQPQHF.